What follows describes a single TCR beta chain. What it binds is unknown. This specimen belongs to a study of cytomegalovirus exposure and HLA in healthy donors. Study-level points and caveats: There were several of the most significant clusters that appeared linked to common viral pathogens in a later analysis. Later work found most CMV-associated TCR beta chains apparently HLA-restricted.

This PCR relied on a set of 60 Vbeta primers and 13 Jbeta primers. TCRdb keeps only in-frame clones here, not all; method: immunoSEQ multiplex PCR. The sample shows roughly 200,000 clones, 79% of them seen only once. The CDR3 has 15 residues. CDR1 and CDR2 (germline): SEHNR, FQNEAQ (reference sequence). Trimming stripped 6 bases from V and 2 bases from J, with 14 bases between. The sequence came from a young woman in good health and CMV-seropositive. The chain couples TRBV7-9 to TRBJ2-1; possible D gene TRBD1, 5 bases. The sequenced material came from PBMCs. The DNA of the CDR3 is TGTGCCAGCAGACAAGACGTGGGGCCCTACAATGAGCAGTTCTTC. This gives the protein CASRQDVGPYNEQFF.